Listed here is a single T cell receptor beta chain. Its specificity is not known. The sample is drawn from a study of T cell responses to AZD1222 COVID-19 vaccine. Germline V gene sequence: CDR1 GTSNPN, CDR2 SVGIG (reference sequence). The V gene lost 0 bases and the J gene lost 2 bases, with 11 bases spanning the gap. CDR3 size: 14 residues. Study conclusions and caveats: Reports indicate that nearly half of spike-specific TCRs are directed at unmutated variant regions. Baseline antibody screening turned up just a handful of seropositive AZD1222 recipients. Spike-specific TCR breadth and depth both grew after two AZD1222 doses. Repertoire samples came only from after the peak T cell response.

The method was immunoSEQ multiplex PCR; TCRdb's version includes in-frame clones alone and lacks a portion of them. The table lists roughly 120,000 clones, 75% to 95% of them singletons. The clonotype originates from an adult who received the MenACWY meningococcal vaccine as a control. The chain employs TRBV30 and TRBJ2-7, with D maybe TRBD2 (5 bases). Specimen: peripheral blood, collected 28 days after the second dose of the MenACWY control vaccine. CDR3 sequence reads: CAWSVGRRAYEQYF. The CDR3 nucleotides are TGTGCCTGGAGTGTTGGCAGGCGGGCCTACGAGCAGTACTTC.